A single sample is the source of the 16 T cell receptor beta chains below, sequenced in a study of Tregs in tolerant kidney transplant recipients. Clones were sequenced by immunoSEQ multiplex PCR, and TCRdb holds only the in-frame ones, with some missing. There are about 18,000 clones in the sample; roughly four fifths occur only once, and less than 2.5% lies in the top ten. The specimen sequenced was Tregs from blood. These receptors were obtained from a human donor in good health.

The chain combines TRBV7-2 with TRBJ1-4, with a possible D match to TRBD1 (6 bases). The CDR3 loop spans 15 amino acids. Germline-derived CDR1 and CDR2 are SGHTA and FQGNSA. Trimming pared 1 base from V and 2 bases from J, leaving 8 bases between. In nucleotides, the CDR3 is TGTGCCAGCAGCTTAGTACAGGGCACTAATGAAAAACTGTTTTTT. Translation: CASSLVQGTNEKLFF. Based on the CDR3 plus reference TRBV7-2 and TRBJ1-4, the full variable domain is GAGVSQSPSNKVTEKGKDVELRCDPISGHTALYWYRQSLGQGLEFLIYFQGNSAPDKSGLPSDRFSAERTGGSVSTLTIQRTQQEDSAVYLCASSLVQGTNEKLFFGSGTQLSVL.

The chain has TRBV19 and TRBJ2-3; a possible D gene is TRBD2 (6 bases). This CDR3 has 14 residues. Trimming cost V 3 bases and J 0 bases, with 7 bases left between them. Germline V gene lookup returns CDR1 LNHDA and CDR2 SQIVND (reference sequence). CDR3 sequence: CASSMRGSTDTQYF. As DNA, the CDR3 is TGTGCCAGTAGTATGCGGGGTAGCACAGATACGCAGTATTTT.

The chain couples TRBV2 to TRBJ2-1; 11 nucleotides agree with TRBD2. The V gene end was trimmed by 4 bases and the J gene end by 7 bases; junction bases not matched to a gene: 0. Germline lookup yields CDR1 SNHLY and CDR2 FYNNEI. This CDR3 spans 13 amino acids. CDR3 nucleotide sequence: TGTGCCAGCAGTGGGACTAGCGGGAATGAGCAGTTCTTC. This translates into CASSGTSGNEQFF.

The genes are TRBV4-3 and TRBJ2-1, with D perhaps given as TRBD1 or TRBD2 (5 bases each). Trimming pared 1 base from V and 5 bases from J, leaving 12 bases between. CDR1 LGHNA and CDR2 YSLEER come from the germline V gene. This CDR3 has 15 residues. CDR3 DNA: TGCGCCAGCAGCCAAGGACACGGGACGAACAATGAGCAGTTCTTC. The encoded protein is CASSQGHGTNNEQFF.

This sequence joins TRBV6-5 and TRBJ1-6, with D possibly TRBD1 on 5 matching bases. Trimming pared 4 bases from V and 6 bases from J, leaving 16 bases between. CDR3 size: 16 residues. Germline V CDR1 and CDR2: MNHEY, SVGAGI. CDR3 DNA: TGTGCCAGCAGTTCTTCTGTTTTAGGGGTTAATTCACCCCTCCACTTT. It yields the protein CASSSSVLGVNSPLHF.

This clone was observed once. In DNA form, the CDR3 reads TGTGCCTGGACTTCGGGGCCGGGGACTGAAGCTTTCTTT. This translates into CAWTSGPGTEAFF. This chain links TRBV30 with TRBJ1-1, with D possibly TRBD1 on 5 matching bases. Germline V gene lookup returns CDR1 GTSNPN and CDR2 SVGIG (reference sequence). Trimming pared 4 bases from V and 5 bases from J, leaving 14 bases between. The CDR3 has 13 residues. The whole variable domain, remainder taken from reference TRBV30 and TRBJ1-1, is SQTIHQWPATLVQPVGSPLSLECTVEGTSNPNLYWYRQAAGRGLQLLFYSVGIGQISSEVPQNLSASRPQDRQFILSSKKLLLSDSGFYLCAWTSGPGTEAFFGQGTRLTVV.

The gene calls are TRBV4-3 and TRBJ2-1; 7 bases are a match to TRBD2. Germline assignment: CDR1 LGHNA and CDR2 YSLEER. V dropped 0 bases and J dropped 5; count of bases not matched to a gene: 7. This CDR3 region has 16 residues. As DNA, the CDR3 is TGCGCCAGCAGCCAAGACGGGGGGACCCTACACAATGAGCAGTTCTTC. This sequence encodes CASSQDGGTLHNEQFF.

CDR3 protein: CASSPSPAAGLGTGELFF. CDR3 DNA: TGTGCCAGCTCACCCTCACCCGCGGCAGGGTTAGGCACCGGGGAGCTGTTTTTT. The chain combines TRBV18 with TRBJ2-2; TRBD1 might be the D (5 bases). V lost 3 bases to trimming and J lost 4 bases, with 21 bases between them. This CDR3 is 18 amino acids long. CDR1 and CDR2 from the germline V gene are KGHSH and LQKENI.

This chain connects TRBV9 to TRBJ2-6; D remains unclear. Germline lookup yields CDR1 SGDLS and CDR2 YYNGEE. Trimming stripped 4 bases from V and 0 bases from J, with 11 bases between. The CDR3 length is 16 residues. CDR3 in DNA: TGTGCCAGCAGCCCATACTCCGTCTCTGGGGCCAACGTCCTGACTTTC. Translating it yields CASSPYSVSGANVLTF.

The chain recombines TRBV9 with TRBJ2-7; possibly TRBD2 for D (5 bases). CDR1 and CDR2 from the germline V gene are SGDLS and YYNGEE. Trimming cost V 4 bases and J 0 bases, with 20 bases left between them. The CDR3 consists of 17 residues. CDR3 DNA sequence: TGTGCCAGCAGCCTCCCTTCTCCGGACTGGAGCTCCTACGAGCAGTACTTC. As protein: CASSLPSPDWSSYEQYF.

The chain couples TRBV6-5 to TRBJ1-1; 7 bases match TRBD1. The J segment lost 4 bases and the V segment lost 2 bases, leaving 1 base of the junction unmatched. Germline V gives CDR1 MNHEY, CDR2 SVGAGI. CDR3 length: 13 residues. The CDR3 spells CASSYDRVTEAFF. CDR3 in DNA: TGTGCCAGCAGTTACGACAGGGTCACTGAAGCTTTCTTT.

J is TRBJ2-6 and V is TRBV5-1; 9 nucleotides agree with TRBD2. V lost 0 bases, J lost 6 bases, and 1 base stayed unmatched. This CDR3 has 15 residues. Germline CDR1 and CDR2: SGHRS and YFSETQ. The CDR3 protein is CASSLGTSVANVLTF. The CDR3 region has the DNA TGCGCCAGCAGCTTGGGGACTAGCGTGGCCAACGTCCTGACTTTC. The whole variable domain, filled in from reference TRBV5-1 and TRBJ2-6, reads KAGVTQTPRYLIKTRGQQVTLSCSPISGHRSVSWYQQTPGQGLQFLFEYFSETQRNKGNFPGRFSGRQFSNSRSEMNVSTLELGDSALYLCASSLGTSVANVLTFGAGSRLTVL.

The chain links TRBV11-2 to TRBJ2-1; D gene uncertain. The CDR3 has 14 residues. The germline V gene has CDR1 SGHAT and CDR2 FQNNGV. Trimming left V 4 bases short and J 3 bases short, with 10 bases between. CDR3 sequence reads: CASSSGPNYNEQFF. The DNA for the CDR3 is TGTGCCAGCAGCTCAGGACCCAACTACAATGAGCAGTTCTTC.

The chain has TRBV6-5 and TRBJ1-3; tentatively, D is TRBD1 (5 bases). V gave up 2 bases and J gave up 2 bases, with 13 bases separating them. This CDR3 region has 16 residues. Per germline, CDR1 MNHEY and CDR2 SVGAGI. CDR3 region: CASSYSPGVTGNTIYF. The DNA of the CDR3 is TGTGCCAGCAGTTACAGTCCGGGGGTGACTGGAAACACCATATATTTT.

The rearrangement uses TRBV5-1 and TRBJ2-5; TRBD1 agrees at 8 bases. CDR1 and CDR2 (germline): SGHRS, YFSETQ. The CDR3 has 15 residues. Losses at the gene ends were 0 bases for V and 1 base for J; bases not matched to a gene: 2. The CDR3 DNA is TGCGCCAGCAGCTTGGGGGGGACAGGCCAAGAGACCCAGTACTTC. Amino acid sequence: CASSLGGTGQETQYF. The full variable domain, completed using reference TRBV5-1 and TRBJ2-5, is KAGVTQTPRYLIKTRGQQVTLSCSPISGHRSVSWYQQTPGQGLQFLFEYFSETQRNKGNFPGRFSGRQFSNSRSEMNVSTLELGDSALYLCASSLGGTGQETQYFGPGTRLLVL.

The chain recombines TRBV7-9 with TRBJ2-7; 10 nucleotides align to TRBD2. The J segment lost 7 bases and the V segment lost 1 base, leaving 16 bases of the junction unmatched. Germline V gives CDR1 SEHNR, CDR2 FQNEAQ (reference sequence). The CDR3 is 18 amino acids. The CDR3 bases are TGTGCCAGCAGCTTAGTCGGTTGGACTAGCGGCCACTACTCGGAGCAGTACTTC. It codes for CASSLVGWTSGHYSEQYF.